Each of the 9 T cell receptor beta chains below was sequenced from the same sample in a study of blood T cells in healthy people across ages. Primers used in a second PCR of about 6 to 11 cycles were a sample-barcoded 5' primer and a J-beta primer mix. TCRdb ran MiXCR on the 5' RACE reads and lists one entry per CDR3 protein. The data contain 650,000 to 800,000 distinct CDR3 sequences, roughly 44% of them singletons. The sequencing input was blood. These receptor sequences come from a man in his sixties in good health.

Written as DNA, the CDR3 is TGTGCCAGCAGCTTAGATCCCCCCAGCCTAAGCTCCTACGAGCAGTACTTC. Translated: CASSLDPPSLSSYEQYF. The chain employs TRBV11-3 and TRBJ2-7; D gene ambiguous. V lost 0 bases, J lost 0 bases, and 15 bases lay in between. Germline V gene data show CDR1 as SGHNT and CDR2 as YENEEA. This CDR3 spans 17 amino acids.

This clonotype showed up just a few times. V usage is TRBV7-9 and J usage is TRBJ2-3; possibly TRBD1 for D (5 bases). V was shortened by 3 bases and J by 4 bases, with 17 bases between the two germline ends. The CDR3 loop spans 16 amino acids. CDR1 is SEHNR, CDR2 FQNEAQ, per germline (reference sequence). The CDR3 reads CASSFKPGKGPDTQYF. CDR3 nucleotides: TGTGCCAGCAGCTTCAAACCAGGGAAGGGCCCAGATACGCAGTATTTT.

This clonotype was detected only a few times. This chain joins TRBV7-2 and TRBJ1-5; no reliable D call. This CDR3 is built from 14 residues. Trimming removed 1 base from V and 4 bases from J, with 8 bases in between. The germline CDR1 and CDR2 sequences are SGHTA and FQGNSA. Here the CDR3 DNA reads TGTGCCAGCAGCTTAGATTACAGAAATCAGCCCCAGCATTTT. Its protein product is CASSLDYRNQPQHF.

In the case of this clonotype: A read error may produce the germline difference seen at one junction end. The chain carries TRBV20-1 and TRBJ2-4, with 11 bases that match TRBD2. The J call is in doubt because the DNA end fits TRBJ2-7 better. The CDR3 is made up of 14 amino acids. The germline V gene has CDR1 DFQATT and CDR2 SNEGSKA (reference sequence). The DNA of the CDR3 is TGCGGTGCTAGCGGGGGGAGGGACTCCTACGAGCAGTACTTC. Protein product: CGASGGRDSYEQYF.

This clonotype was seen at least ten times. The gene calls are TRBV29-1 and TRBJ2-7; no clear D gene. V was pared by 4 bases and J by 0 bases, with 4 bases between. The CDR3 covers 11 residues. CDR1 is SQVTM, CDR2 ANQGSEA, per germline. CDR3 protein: CSVGSSYEQYF. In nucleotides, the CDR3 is TGCAGCGTTGGAAGCTCCTACGAGCAGTACTTC.

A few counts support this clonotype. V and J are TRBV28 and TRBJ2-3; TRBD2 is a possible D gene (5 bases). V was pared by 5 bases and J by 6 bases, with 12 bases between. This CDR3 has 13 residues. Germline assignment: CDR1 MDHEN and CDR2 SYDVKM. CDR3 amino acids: CASSRGWADTQYF. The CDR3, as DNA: TGTGCCAGCAGTCGCGGGTGGGCGGATACGCAGTATTTT.

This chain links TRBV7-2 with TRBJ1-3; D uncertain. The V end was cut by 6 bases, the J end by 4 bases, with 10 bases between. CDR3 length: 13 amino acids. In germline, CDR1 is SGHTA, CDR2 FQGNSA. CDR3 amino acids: CASSEGPGNTIYF. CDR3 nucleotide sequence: TGTGCCAGCAGTGAGGGTCCGGGAAACACCATATATTTT.

The CDR3 DNA reads TGCAGCATCCGGACAGGGGGAACGAGTGGGGCCAACGTCCTGACTTTC. Protein product: CSIRTGGTSGANVLTF. This chain joins TRBV29-1 and TRBJ2-6, with 10 bases lining up with TRBD1. From germline, CDR1 is SQVTM and CDR2 ANQGSEA. The length of the CDR3 is 16 residues. J was trimmed by 3 bases and V by 8 bases; bases with no gene match: 10.

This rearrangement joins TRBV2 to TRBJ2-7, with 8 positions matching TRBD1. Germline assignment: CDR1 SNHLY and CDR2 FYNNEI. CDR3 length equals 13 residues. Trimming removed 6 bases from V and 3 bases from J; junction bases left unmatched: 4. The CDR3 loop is CASRTGVLYEQYF. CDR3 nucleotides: TGTGCCAGCAGGACAGGGGTCCTCTACGAGCAGTACTTC. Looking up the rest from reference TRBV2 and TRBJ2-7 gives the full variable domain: EPEVTQTPSHQVTQMGQEVILRCVPISNHLYFYWYRQILGQKVEFLVSFYNNEISEKSEIFDDQFSVERPDGSNFTLKIRSTKLEDSAMYFCASRTGVLYEQYFGPGTRLTVT.